A few counts support the clone carrying this TCR beta chain. Its antigen is unidentified. The data were taken from a study of cytomegalovirus exposure and HLA in healthy donors. The wider study: Out of about 190 million T cells, an earlier analysis found more than 95 million unique TCR beta sequences in total.

60 Vbeta and 13 Jbeta primers were used in PCR. TCRdb's table, derived via immunoSEQ multiplex PCR, lists solely in-frame clones and lacks some. This table holds 65,000 to 85,000 clones, about 75% found once. Study results and limitations: Productive status was seen about 90% or about 30% of the time for most TCR beta V segments in an earlier analysis. Researchers reported from a later analysis that most CMV-associated TCR beta chains appeared HLA-restricted. The classifier reportedly diagnosed cytomegalovirus status with high sensitivity and specificity.

The sequenced sample was PBMCs. The source is a man aged 60-69 years in good health and CMV-seropositive.

CDR3 sequence: CASSESGANNSPLHF. The CDR3 coding sequence is TGTGCCAGCAGTGAATCAGGGGCAAATAATTCACCCCTCCACTTT. This rearrangement joins TRBV2 to TRBJ1-6; perhaps TRBD1 as D (6 bases). Trimming pared 2 bases from V and 5 bases from J, leaving 10 bases between. Germline CDR1 SNHLY, CDR2 FYNNEI. This CDR3 is 15 amino acids long. The complete variable domain, with remaining parts taken from reference TRBV2 and TRBJ1-6, reads EPEVTQTPSHQVTQMGQEVILRCVPISNHLYFYWYRQILGQKVEFLVSFYNNEISEKSEIFDDQFSVERPDGSNFTLKIRSTKLEDSAMYFCASSESGANNSPLHFGNGTRLTVT.